The 32 T cell receptor beta chains given below trace back to one sample, sequenced in a study of T cell responses to AZD1222 COVID-19 vaccine. The assay was immunoSEQ multiplex PCR, and TCRdb's table has in-frame clones only and misses some. The sample yields 150,000 or so clones, 75% to 90% seen once. Sample: peripheral blood, taken on day 0 of MenACWY control vaccination. The receptors derive from an adult in good health.

A few counts support this clone. One end of the junction varies from germline; a read error may be responsible. This chain joins TRBV25-1 and TRBJ1-2; maybe TRBD1 (5 bases). The CDR3 is 13 amino acids. CDR1 and CDR2 from the germline V gene are MGHDK and SYGVNS. The CDR3 reads CASSEWGESGYTF. CDR3 bases: TGTGCCAGCAGCGAATGGGGGGAATCTGGCTACACCTTC.

The chain recombines TRBV28 with TRBJ1-5; D gene unclear. The CDR3 totals 17 residues. Germline values: CDR1 MDHEN, CDR2 SYDVKM. Trimming pared 7 bases from V and 0 bases from J, leaving 19 bases between. CDR3: CASKPSTGRYSNQPQHF. Written as DNA, the CDR3 is TGTGCCAGCAAACCCTCGACCGGGAGATATAGCAATCAGCCCCAGCATTTT.

The chain recombines TRBV18 with TRBJ1-6, with D unclear. Germline V gene data show CDR1 as KGHSH and CDR2 as LQKENI. CDR3 length: 14 residues. V was pared by 2 bases and J by 2 bases, with 4 bases between. This CDR3 is CASSPDTYNSPLHF. The CDR3 DNA follows: TGTGCCAGCTCACCAGACACCTATAATTCACCCCTCCACTTT.

V and J are TRBV30 and TRBJ2-1; D is perhaps TRBD1 (5 bases). The length of the CDR3 is 15 residues. Germline CDR1 and CDR2: GTSNPN and SVGIG (reference sequence). V shed 1 base and J shed 7 bases, with 17 bases lying between them. This CDR3 is CAWSERQGYWNEQFF. CDR3 coding DNA: TGTGCCTGGAGTGAACGGCAGGGATACTGGAATGAGCAGTTCTTC.

This clone has only a few counts. The rearrangement joins TRBV11-2 to TRBJ1-2; no clear D gene. Trimming left V 0 bases short and J 4 bases short, with 9 bases between. The CDR3 has 14 residues. The V gene's germline CDR1 is SGHAT and CDR2 FQNNGV. In nucleotides, the CDR3 is TGTGCCAGCAGCTTAGAGCCCGCAGGCTATGGCTACACCTTC. Translating gives CASSLEPAGYGYTF.

The chain recombines TRBV10-1 with TRBJ2-1; D unclear. The germline V and J ends were trimmed by 2 bases and 6 bases, with 11 bases remaining between them. The CDR3 runs 14 residues. Per the germline V gene, CDR1 is WNHNN and CDR2 is SYGVQD (reference sequence). DNA of the CDR3: TGCGCCAGCAGTGAGGGTATGCCAGGCAATGAGCAGTTCTTC. This sequence encodes CASSEGMPGNEQFF.

The CDR3 loop is CASTQPGRNEQFF. The CDR3 coding sequence is TGTGCCAGCACCCAGCCGGGACGGAATGAGCAGTTCTTC. The chain carries TRBV7-6 and TRBJ2-1; D tentatively reads TRBD1 or TRBD2 (5 bases each). CDR1 is SGHVS and CDR2 is FNYEAQ in the germline V gene. The V and J ends lost 7 bases and 7 bases respectively, with 14 bases between them. The CDR3 consists of 13 residues.

This chain joins TRBV15 and TRBJ1-1; 8 nucleotides line up with TRBD1. The ends lost 1 base at V and 11 bases at J; junction bases unmatched: 3. This CDR3 spans 12 amino acids. Germline CDR1 LNHNV, CDR2 YYDKDF (reference sequence). CDR3 sequence (DNA): TGTGCCACCAGCAGAGTGGGACAGGATGCTTTCTTT. Amino acid sequence: CATSRVGQDAFF.

V gene TRBV19 combines with J gene TRBJ2-7; no clear D gene. Between the trimmed V and J ends, which lost 4 bases and 0 bases, there was a span of 7 bases. The CDR3 extends over 13 amino acids. Germline CDR1 is LNHDA and CDR2 is SQIVND (reference sequence). CDR3 in amino acids: CASSRQSSYEQYV. The DNA for the CDR3 is TGTGCCAGTAGTAGGCAGAGCTCCTACGAGCAGTACGTC.

The chain is built from TRBV7-2 and TRBJ2-1, with D hard to call. V shed 5 bases and J shed 9 bases, with 14 bases lying between them. This CDR3 has 13 amino acids. Germline assignment: CDR1 SGHTA and CDR2 FQGNSA. The CDR3 bases are TGTGCCAGCAGCCTTAGCTTCCTTGGTGAGCAGTTCTTC. Translated, it gives CASSLSFLGEQFF.

The gene calls are TRBV6-2 or TRBV6-3 and TRBJ1-5, with no clear D. V lost 1 base, J lost 3 bases, and 4 bases lay in between. The V gene's germline CDR1 is MNHEY and CDR2 SVGEGT. The length of the CDR3 is 13 residues. CDR3 sequence reads: CASSYLDNQPQHF. The CDR3 nucleotides read TGTGCCAGCAGTTACTTGGACAATCAGCCCCAGCATTTT.

J is TRBJ2-1 and V is TRBV29-1; the D is unclear. CDR1 and CDR2 (germline): SQVTM, ANQGSEA. The CDR3 has 16 residues. Trimming stripped 5 bases from V and 0 bases from J, with 17 bases between. CDR3 sequence: CSVLGSALASYNEQFF. The DNA for the CDR3 is TGCAGCGTTCTCGGGTCGGCACTGGCCTCCTACAATGAGCAGTTCTTC.

The chain couples TRBV3-1 (or the pseudogene TRBV3-2) to TRBJ1-3; D unclear. Per the germline V gene, CDR1 is LGHDT and CDR2 is YNNKEL (reference sequence). The length of the CDR3 is 15 residues. The germline V and J ends were trimmed by 3 bases and 0 bases, with 9 bases remaining between them. The CDR3, as DNA: TGTGCCAGCAGCCAGGATTTGCTCTCTGGAAACACCATATATTTT. Translating gives CASSQDLLSGNTIYF.

CDR3 amino acids: CASSEDRGVDEQYV. CDR3 DNA sequence: TGCGCCAGCAGTGAGGACCGAGGGGTGGACGAGCAGTACGTC. The chain recombines TRBV10-1 with TRBJ2-7; the D call may be TRBD1 or TRBD2 (5 bases each). The CDR3 totals 14 residues. The germline V gene has CDR1 WNHNN and CDR2 SYGVQD (reference sequence). V was shortened by 2 bases and J by 5 bases, with 13 bases between the two germline ends.

The rearrangement links TRBV10-1 to TRBJ2-5; 8 nucleotides agree with TRBD2. Germline CDR1 is WNHNN and CDR2 is SYGVQD (reference sequence). The CDR3 is made up of 15 amino acids. V gave up 0 bases and J gave up 3 bases; unmatched junction bases: 3. The CDR3 DNA reads as TGCGCCAGCAGTGAGTCAGGCGGGGGGAAAGAGACCCAGTACTTC. It encodes CASSESGGGKETQYF.

V is TRBV5-5 and J is TRBJ1-5, with TRBD1 as a possible D gene (5 bases). Germline CDR1 and CDR2: SGHKS and YYEKEE (reference sequence). The CDR3 runs 16 residues. Trimming removed 1 base at V and 3 bases at J, with 14 bases between. CDR3 region: CASSLTPGISNQPQHF. The CDR3 region has the DNA TGTGCCAGCAGCTTGACCCCAGGGATATCCAATCAGCCCCAGCATTTT.

The chain combines TRBV6-6 with TRBJ2-1; weak D call: TRBD2 (6 bases). The V and J ends lost 5 bases and 8 bases respectively, with 10 bases between them. There are 12 residues in the CDR3. Looked up from germline, CDR1 is MNHNY and CDR2 is SVGAGI (reference sequence). In DNA form, the CDR3 reads TGTGCCAGCAGTCCACTAGCCTATGAGCAGTTCTTC. It specifies CASSPLAYEQFF.

This clone was picked up a small number of times. The chain is built from TRBV9 and TRBJ2-7; D unresolved. V dropped 2 bases and J dropped 6 bases, with 12 bases sitting between them. CDR1 and CDR2 from the germline V gene are SGDLS and YYNGEE. This CDR3 contains 13 residues. The CDR3 DNA reads as TGTGCCAGCAGCGTGGTGGGAAAAGGCGAGCAGTACTTC. This sequence encodes CASSVVGKGEQYF.

The chain is built from TRBV11-2 and TRBJ2-7; D uncertain. The length of the CDR3 is 15 residues. The germline V and J ends were trimmed by 0 bases and 1 base, with 10 bases remaining between them. The germline V gene has CDR1 SGHAT and CDR2 FQNNGV. The CDR3 spells CASSLEAIKSYEQYV. The CDR3, as DNA: TGTGCCAGCAGCTTAGAGGCTATCAAATCCTACGAGCAGTACGTC.

This chain uses TRBV5-1 with TRBJ2-3; no clear D. V lost 6 bases, J lost 0 bases, and 11 bases lay in between. This CDR3 region has 14 residues. From germline, CDR1 is SGHRS and CDR2 YFSETQ. CDR3 DNA: TGCGCCAGCACCGACGGACCTAGCACAGATACGCAGTATTTT. Translating it yields CASTDGPSTDTQYF.

This clone has only one observation. The chain joins TRBV5-1 to TRBJ1-6, with D possibly TRBD1 on 6 matching bases. Trimming shortened V by 6 bases and J by 11 bases, and 15 bases separated the two germline ends. CDR1 and CDR2 from the germline V gene are SGHRS and YFSETQ. The CDR3 consists of 13 residues. DNA for the CDR3: TGCGCCAGCAAACGACAGGACAGCGCACCCCTCCACTTT. It is translated as CASKRQDSAPLHF.

The V gene is TRBV5-3, the J gene TRBJ2-5; D gene unclear. TRBV5-3 counts as an open reading frame of uncertain function. The length of the CDR3 is 13 residues. Trimming took off 2 bases at V and 3 bases at J, with 8 bases between the two ends. CDR3 region: CARSLEREETQYF. Written as DNA, the CDR3 is TGTGCCAGAAGCTTAGAAAGGGAAGAGACCCAGTACTTC.

The V gene is TRBV3-1 (or the pseudogene TRBV3-2), the J gene TRBJ2-1, with 8 bases lining up with TRBD1. This CDR3 comprises 16 residues. CDR1 and CDR2 from the germline V gene are LGHDT and YNNKEL (reference sequence). V lost 3 bases and J lost 5; bases outside the gene matches: 9. CDR3 loop: CASSHSTGEVDNEQFF. CDR3 DNA sequence: TGTGCCAGCAGCCATTCGACAGGGGAGGTGGACAATGAGCAGTTCTTC.

The chain couples TRBV7-3 to TRBJ2-1; 11 nucleotides line up with TRBD1. Germline trimming cut 6 bases from V and 8 bases from J; bases unmatched to any gene: 15. The CDR3 contains 17 residues. The germline V gene has CDR1 SGHTA and CDR2 FQGTGA. CDR3 residues: CASSPQPGTGGMDEQFF. CDR3 nucleotides: TGTGCCAGCAGTCCACAGCCCGGGACAGGGGGTATGGATGAGCAGTTCTTC.

The rearrangement links TRBV29-1 to TRBJ2-7; 7 bases agree with TRBD1. The V segment lost 6 bases and the J segment 5 bases; nucleotides outside the gene matches: 7. Germline CDR1 reads SQVTM; CDR2 reads ANQGSEA. CDR3 size: 12 residues. CDR3 DNA sequence: TGCAGCGTGCGGACAGGTCGAAACGAGCAGTACGTC. It yields the protein CSVRTGRNEQYV.

The chain combines TRBV5-1 with TRBJ1-1; tentatively, D is TRBD1 (6 bases). The germline CDR1 and CDR2 sequences are SGHRS and YFSETQ. V lost 0 bases and J lost 1, with 10 bases in between. The CDR3 covers 15 residues. The CDR3 bases are TGCGCCAGCAGCTTGGGAGGGGGTAGGAACACTGAAGCTTTCTTT. This translates into CASSLGGGRNTEAFF.

The chain carries TRBV5-1 and TRBJ1-1; 9 bases match TRBD1. Germline lookup yields CDR1 SGHRS and CDR2 YFSETQ. The ends lost 5 bases at V and 7 bases at J; junction bases unmatched: 18. CDR3 length: 17 amino acids. The CDR3 is CASSPTLQGAVLGEAFF. The CDR3 DNA reads TGCGCCAGCAGTCCCACTCTACAGGGGGCGGTTTTGGGTGAAGCTTTCTTT.

The chain uses TRBV29-1 and TRBJ1-1; D uncertain. CDR1 is SQVTM and CDR2 is ANQGSEA in the germline V gene. The ends were cut back, 4 bases at V and 0 bases at J, with 9 bases in the middle. The CDR3 extends over 13 amino acids. CDR3 DNA: TGCAGCGTTGGAGAAGGGATGAACACTGAAGCTTTCTTT. It translates to CSVGEGMNTEAFF.

This clone came up once. The CDR3 DNA sequence: TGTGCCAGCAGTTTCGGGGTTCGTGGGGCCAACGTCCTGACTTTC. Residues: CASSFGVRGANVLTF. The chain has TRBV27 and TRBJ2-6; TRBD2 is a possible D gene (5 bases). This CDR3 region has 15 residues. The V end was cut by 3 bases, the J end by 3 bases, with 9 bases between. Germline CDR1 MNHEY, CDR2 SMNVEV (reference sequence).

Comments on this clone: Other DNA variants within this sample encode the same CDR3. The chain recombines TRBV4-2 with TRBJ2-3, with TRBD2 matching 8 bases. The CDR3 loop spans 16 amino acids. Germline CDR1 LGHNA, CDR2 YNFKEQ. Losses at the gene ends were 0 bases for V and 6 bases for J; bases not matched to a gene: 8. The CDR3 DNA reads as TGTGCCAGCAGCCAAGATGCCAGCGGGGGAGGGGATACGCAGTATTTT. Residues: CASSQDASGGGDTQYF.

The rearrangement links TRBV19 to TRBJ1-1, with TRBD1 matching over 10 bases. The CDR3 is 16 residues long. Germline CDR1 reads LNHDA; CDR2 reads SQIVND (reference sequence). V lost 5 bases and J lost 4; bases outside the gene matches: 10. CDR3: CASSVRQGAVPTEAFF. The CDR3 DNA follows: TGTGCCAGTAGTGTCAGACAGGGGGCCGTCCCCACTGAAGCTTTCTTT.

This clone was seen more than once but under ten times. The chain carries TRBV10-1 and TRBJ2-7, with D hard to call. Trimming took off 4 bases at V and 0 bases at J, with 4 bases between the two ends. The CDR3 runs 12 residues. Germline CDR1 WNHNN, CDR2 SYGVQD (reference sequence). The CDR3, as DNA: TGCGCCAGCAGTGGAGGCTCCTACGAGCAGTACTTC. It encodes CASSGGSYEQYF.